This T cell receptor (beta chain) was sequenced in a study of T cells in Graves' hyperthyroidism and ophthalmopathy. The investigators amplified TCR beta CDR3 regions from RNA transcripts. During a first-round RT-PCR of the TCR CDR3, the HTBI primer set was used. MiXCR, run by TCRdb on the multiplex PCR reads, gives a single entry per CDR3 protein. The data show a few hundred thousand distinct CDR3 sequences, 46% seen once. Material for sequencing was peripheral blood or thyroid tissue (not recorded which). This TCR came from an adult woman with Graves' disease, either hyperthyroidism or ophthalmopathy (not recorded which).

CDR3 protein: CASSPGQGMETQYF. CDR3 DNA sequence: TGTGCCAGCAGTCCGGGACAGGGGATGGAGACCCAGTACTTC. The rearrangement links TRBV12-3 or TRBV12-4 to TRBJ2-5, with 10 bases that match TRBD1. The CDR3 has 14 residues. V lost 5 bases, J lost 5 bases, and 5 bases stayed unmatched.